This T cell receptor (beta chain) was recovered during a study of blood T cell repertoires in COVID-19. Profiling relied on immunoSEQ multiplex PCR, and the TCRdb table lists in-frame clones only, not all of them. The table has about 370,000 clones, roughly 90% seen once. V was shortened by 5 bases and J by 0 bases, with 10 bases between the two germline ends. The V gene's germline CDR1 is ENHRY and CDR2 SYGVKD. The CDR3 totals 15 residues. The receptor was derived from a woman in her thirties with COVID-19, enrolled during active disease. The chain employs TRBV10-3 and TRBJ2-2; possible D gene TRBD1, 6 bases. Source material: peripheral blood. The CDR3 spells CAISPGVANTGELFF. CDR3 nucleotide sequence: TGTGCCATCAGTCCAGGGGTCGCGAACACCGGGGAGCTGTTTTTT.